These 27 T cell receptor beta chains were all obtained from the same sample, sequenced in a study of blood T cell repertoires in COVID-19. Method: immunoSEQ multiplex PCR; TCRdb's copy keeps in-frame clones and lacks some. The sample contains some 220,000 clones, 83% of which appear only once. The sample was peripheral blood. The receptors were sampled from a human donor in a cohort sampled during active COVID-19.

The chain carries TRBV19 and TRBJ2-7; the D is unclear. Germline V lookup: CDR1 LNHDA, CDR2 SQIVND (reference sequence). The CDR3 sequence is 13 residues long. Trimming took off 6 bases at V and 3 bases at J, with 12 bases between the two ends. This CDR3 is CASSRGQFYEQYF. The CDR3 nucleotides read TGTGCCAGTAGCAGAGGCCAATTCTACGAGCAGTACTTC.

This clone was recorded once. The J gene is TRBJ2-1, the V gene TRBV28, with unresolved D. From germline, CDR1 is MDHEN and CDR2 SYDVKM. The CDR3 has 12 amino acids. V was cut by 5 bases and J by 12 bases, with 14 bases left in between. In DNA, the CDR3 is TGTGCCAGCAGTCTTACAGAAGTAGGGCAGTTCTTC. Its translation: CASSLTEVGQFF.

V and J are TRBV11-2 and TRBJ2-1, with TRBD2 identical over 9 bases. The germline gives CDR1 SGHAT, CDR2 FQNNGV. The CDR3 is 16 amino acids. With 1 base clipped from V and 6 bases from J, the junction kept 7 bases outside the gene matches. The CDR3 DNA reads TGTGCCAGCAGCTTAGGATGGCTAGCGGGGCCCAATGAGCAGTTCTTC. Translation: CASSLGWLAGPNEQFF.

CDR3 sequence (DNA): TGCAGCGTTGAGAATAGAGTAAAATTCGGCACTGAAGCTTTCTTT. It encodes CSVENRVKFGTEAFF. V gene TRBV29-1 combines with J gene TRBJ1-1; D not resolved. The CDR3 covers 15 residues. Germline V gene lookup returns CDR1 SQVTM and CDR2 ANQGSEA. Trimming took 3 bases from V and 4 from J, leaving 18 bases between them.

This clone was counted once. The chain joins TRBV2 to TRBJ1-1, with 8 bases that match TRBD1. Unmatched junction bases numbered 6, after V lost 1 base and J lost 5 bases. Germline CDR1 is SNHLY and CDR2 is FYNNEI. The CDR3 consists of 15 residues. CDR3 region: CASSEGRQGFTEAFF. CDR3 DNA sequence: TGTGCCAGCAGTGAAGGGAGACAGGGGTTTACTGAAGCTTTCTTT.

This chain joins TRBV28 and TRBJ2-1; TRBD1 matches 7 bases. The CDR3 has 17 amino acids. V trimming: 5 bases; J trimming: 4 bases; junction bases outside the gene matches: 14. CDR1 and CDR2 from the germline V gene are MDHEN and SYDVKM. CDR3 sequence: CASSPRTGDRGYNEQFF. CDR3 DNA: TGTGCCAGCAGTCCCCGAACAGGGGATCGGGGATACAATGAGCAGTTCTTC.

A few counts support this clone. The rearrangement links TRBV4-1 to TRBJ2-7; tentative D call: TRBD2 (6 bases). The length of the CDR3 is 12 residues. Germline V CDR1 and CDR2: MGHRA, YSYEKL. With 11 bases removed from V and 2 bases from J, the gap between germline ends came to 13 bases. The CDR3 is CAWRTIPYEQYF. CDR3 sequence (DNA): TGCGCCTGGCGGACTATTCCCTACGAGCAGTACTTC.

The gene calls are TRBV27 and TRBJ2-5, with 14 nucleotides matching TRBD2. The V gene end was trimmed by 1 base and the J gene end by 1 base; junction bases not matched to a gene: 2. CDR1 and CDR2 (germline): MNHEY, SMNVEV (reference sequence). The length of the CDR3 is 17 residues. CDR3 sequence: CASSLLGTSGSQETQYF. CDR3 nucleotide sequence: TGTGCCAGCAGTTTATTAGGGACTAGCGGGAGCCAAGAGACCCAGTACTTC.

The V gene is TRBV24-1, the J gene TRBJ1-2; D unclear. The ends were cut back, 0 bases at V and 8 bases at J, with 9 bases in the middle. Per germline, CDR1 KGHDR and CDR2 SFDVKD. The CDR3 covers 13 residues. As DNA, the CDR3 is TGTGCCACCAGTGATTTGCAGGCCGCGGGCTACACCTTC. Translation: CATSDLQAAGYTF.

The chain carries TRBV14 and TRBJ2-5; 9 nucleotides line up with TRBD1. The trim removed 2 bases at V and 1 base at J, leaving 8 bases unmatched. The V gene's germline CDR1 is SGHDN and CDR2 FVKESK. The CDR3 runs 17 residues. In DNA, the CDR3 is TGTGCCAGCAGCCAACTGCGTCCGGGACAGGGCCAAGAGACCCAGTACTTC. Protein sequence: CASSQLRPGQGQETQYF.

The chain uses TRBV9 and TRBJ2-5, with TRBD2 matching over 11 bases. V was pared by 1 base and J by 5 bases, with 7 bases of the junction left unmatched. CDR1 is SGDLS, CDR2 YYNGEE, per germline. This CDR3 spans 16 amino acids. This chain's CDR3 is CASSVRTSGGLETQYF. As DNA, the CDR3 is TGTGCCAGCAGCGTACGTACTAGCGGGGGCTTGGAGACCCAGTACTTC.

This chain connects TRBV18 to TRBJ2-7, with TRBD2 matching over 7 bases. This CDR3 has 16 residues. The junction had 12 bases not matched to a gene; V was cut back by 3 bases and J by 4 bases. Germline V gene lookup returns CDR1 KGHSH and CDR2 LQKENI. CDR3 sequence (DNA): TGTGCCAGCTCACCTCCATTGGGCGTCGGGAGGTACGAGCAGTACTTC. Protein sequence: CASSPPLGVGRYEQYF.

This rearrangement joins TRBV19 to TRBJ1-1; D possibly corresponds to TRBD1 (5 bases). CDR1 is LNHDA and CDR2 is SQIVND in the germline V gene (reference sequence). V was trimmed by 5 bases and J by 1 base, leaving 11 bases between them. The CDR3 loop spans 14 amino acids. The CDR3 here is CASSPVDRNTEAFF. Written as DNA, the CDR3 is TGTGCCAGTAGTCCTGTCGACAGGAACACTGAAGCTTTCTTT. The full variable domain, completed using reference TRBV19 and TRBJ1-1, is DGGITQSPKYLFRKEGQNVTLSCEQNLNHDAMYWYRQDPGQGLRLIYYSQIVNDFQKGDIAEGYSVSREKKESFPLTVTSAQKNPTAFYLCASSPVDRNTEAFFGQGTRLTVV.

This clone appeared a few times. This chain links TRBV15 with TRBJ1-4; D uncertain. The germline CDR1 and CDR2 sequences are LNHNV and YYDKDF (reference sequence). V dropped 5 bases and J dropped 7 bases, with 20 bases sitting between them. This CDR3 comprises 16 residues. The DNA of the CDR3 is TGTGCCACCAGCGGGGTCCGACAAAAGCGGAGTGAAAAACTGTTTTTT. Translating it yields CATSGVRQKRSEKLFF.

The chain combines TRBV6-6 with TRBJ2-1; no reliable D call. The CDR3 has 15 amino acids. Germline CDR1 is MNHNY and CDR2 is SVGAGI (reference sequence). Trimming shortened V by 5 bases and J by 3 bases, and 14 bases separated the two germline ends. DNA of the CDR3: TGTGCCAGCAGTACGACTGAGACGGGCTACAATGAGCAGTTCTTC. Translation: CASSTTETGYNEQFF.

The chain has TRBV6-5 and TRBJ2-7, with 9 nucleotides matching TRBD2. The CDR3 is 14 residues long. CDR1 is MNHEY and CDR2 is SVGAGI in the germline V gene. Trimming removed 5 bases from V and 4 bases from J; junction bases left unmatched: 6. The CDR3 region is CASSKPAGGYEQYF. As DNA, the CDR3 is TGTGCCAGCAGTAAGCCCGCGGGGGGGTACGAGCAGTACTTC.

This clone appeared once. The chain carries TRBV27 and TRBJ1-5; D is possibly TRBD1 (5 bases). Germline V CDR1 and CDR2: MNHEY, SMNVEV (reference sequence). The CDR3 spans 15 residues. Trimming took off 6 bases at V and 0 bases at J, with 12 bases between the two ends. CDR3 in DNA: TGTGCCAGCAGATACGACAGTGTTAGCAATCAGCCCCAGCATTTT. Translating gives CASRYDSVSNQPQHF.

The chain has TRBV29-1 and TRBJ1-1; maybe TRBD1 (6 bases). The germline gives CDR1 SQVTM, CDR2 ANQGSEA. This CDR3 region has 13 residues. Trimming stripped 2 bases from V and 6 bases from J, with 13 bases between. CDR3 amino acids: CSVEQGGSAEAFF. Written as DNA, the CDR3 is TGCAGCGTTGAACAAGGGGGAAGCGCTGAAGCTTTCTTT.

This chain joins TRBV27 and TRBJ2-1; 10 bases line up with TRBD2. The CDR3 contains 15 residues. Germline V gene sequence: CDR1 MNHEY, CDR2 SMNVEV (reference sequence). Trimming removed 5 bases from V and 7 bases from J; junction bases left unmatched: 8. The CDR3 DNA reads TGTGCCAGCAGTGCCACTAGCGGGGAATCAAATGAGCAGTTCTTC. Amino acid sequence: CASSATSGESNEQFF.

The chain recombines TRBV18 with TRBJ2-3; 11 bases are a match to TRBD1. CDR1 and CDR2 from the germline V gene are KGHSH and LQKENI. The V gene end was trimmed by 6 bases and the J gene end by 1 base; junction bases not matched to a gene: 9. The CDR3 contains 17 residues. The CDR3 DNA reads TGTGCCAGCTCTCTATCTTCGGACAGGGGGCGCACAGATACGCAGTATTTT. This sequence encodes CASSLSSDRGRTDTQYF.

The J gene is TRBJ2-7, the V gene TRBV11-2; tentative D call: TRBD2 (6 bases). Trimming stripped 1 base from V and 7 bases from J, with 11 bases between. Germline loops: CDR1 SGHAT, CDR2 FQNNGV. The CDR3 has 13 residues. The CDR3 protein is CASSLGRAGEQYF. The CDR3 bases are TGTGCCAGCAGCTTAGGGCGCGCGGGAGAGCAGTACTTC.

The CDR3 DNA is TGTGCCAGCAGCTGGGGGGGGCAGTTCACAGATACGCAGTATTTT. Translation: CASSWGGQFTDTQYF. This rearrangement joins TRBV21-1 to TRBJ2-3; TRBD2, the table's D call, lacks a check against the DNA. TRBV21-1 is deemed a pseudogene. The CDR3 spans 15 residues.

CDR3 bases: TGTGCCAGCAGCTTACCCCGGACAGGGATACAAGAGACCCAGTACTTC. Translated: CASSLPRTGIQETQYF. The chain carries TRBV5-4 and TRBJ2-5; 8 positions agree with TRBD1. The CDR3 runs 16 residues. J gave up 2 bases and V 2 bases, and 8 bases lay outside the gene matches. Looked up from germline, CDR1 is SGHNT and CDR2 is YYREEE (reference sequence).

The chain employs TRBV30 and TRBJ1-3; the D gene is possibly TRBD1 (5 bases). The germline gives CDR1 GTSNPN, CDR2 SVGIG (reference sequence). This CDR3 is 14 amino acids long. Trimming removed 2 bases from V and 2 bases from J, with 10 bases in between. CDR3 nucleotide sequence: TGTGCCTGGAGTTTTGGAGGGGCTGGAAACACCATATATTTT. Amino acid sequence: CAWSFGGAGNTIYF.

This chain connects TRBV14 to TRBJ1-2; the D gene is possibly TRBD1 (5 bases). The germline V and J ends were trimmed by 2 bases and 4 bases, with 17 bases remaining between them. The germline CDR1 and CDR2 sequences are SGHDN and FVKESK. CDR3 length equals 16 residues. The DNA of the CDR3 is TGTGCCAGCAGCCAAAACGGGGGAGACGAAACCTATGGCTACACCTTC. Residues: CASSQNGGDETYGYTF. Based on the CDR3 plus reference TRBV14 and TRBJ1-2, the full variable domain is EAGVTQFPSHSVIEKGQTVTLRCDPISGHDNLYWYRRVMGKEIKFLLHFVKESKQDESGMPNNRFLAERTGGTYSTLKVQPAELEDSGVYFCASSQNGGDETYGYTFGSGTRLTVV.

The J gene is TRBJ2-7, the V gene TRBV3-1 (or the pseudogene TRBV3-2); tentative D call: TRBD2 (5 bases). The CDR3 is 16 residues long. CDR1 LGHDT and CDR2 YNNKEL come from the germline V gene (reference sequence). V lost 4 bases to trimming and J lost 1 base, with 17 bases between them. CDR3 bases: TGTGCCAGCAGCCGGACTTCTTATCCGATATCCTACGAGCAGTACTTC. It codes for CASSRTSYPISYEQYF.

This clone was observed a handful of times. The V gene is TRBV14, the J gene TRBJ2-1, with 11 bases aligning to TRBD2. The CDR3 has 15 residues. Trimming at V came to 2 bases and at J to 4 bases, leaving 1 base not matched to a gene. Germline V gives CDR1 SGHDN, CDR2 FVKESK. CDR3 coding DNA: TGTGCCAGCAGCCAAACTAGCGGGAGTTACAATGAGCAGTTCTTC. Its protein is CASSQTSGSYNEQFF.